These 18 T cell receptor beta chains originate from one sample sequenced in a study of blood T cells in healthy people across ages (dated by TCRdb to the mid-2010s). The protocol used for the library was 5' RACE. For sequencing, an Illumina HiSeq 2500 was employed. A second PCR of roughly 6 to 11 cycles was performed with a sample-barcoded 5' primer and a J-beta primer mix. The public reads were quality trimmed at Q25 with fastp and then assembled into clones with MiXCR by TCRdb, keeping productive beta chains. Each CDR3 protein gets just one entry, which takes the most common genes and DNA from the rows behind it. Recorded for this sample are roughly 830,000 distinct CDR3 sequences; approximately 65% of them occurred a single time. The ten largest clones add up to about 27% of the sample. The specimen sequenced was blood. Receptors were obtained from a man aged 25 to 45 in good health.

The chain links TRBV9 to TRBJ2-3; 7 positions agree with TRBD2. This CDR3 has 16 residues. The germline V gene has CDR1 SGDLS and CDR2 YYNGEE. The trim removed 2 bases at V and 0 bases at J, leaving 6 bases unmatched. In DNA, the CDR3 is TGTGCCAGCAGCGTTGCGGTCGGGGGGAGCACAGATACGCAGTATTTT. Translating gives CASSVAVGGSTDTQYF.

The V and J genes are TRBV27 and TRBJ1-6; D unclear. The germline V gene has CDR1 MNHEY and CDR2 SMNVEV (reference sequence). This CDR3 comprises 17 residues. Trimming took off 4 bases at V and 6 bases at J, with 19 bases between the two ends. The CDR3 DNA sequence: TGTGCCAGCAGTTCAAGGGTTAACAGTGGGGTTAATTCACCCCTCCACTTT. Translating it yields CASSSRVNSGVNSPLHF.

The CDR3 is CASSTPNTEAFF. The CDR3 nucleotides are TGTGCCAGCAGCACCCCTAACACTGAAGCTTTCTTT. J is TRBJ1-1 and V is TRBV7-2, with no clear D. Per the germline V gene, CDR1 is SGHTA and CDR2 is FQGNSA. Between the trimmed V and J ends, which lost 5 bases and 2 bases, there was a span of 6 bases. The CDR3 sequence is 12 residues long.

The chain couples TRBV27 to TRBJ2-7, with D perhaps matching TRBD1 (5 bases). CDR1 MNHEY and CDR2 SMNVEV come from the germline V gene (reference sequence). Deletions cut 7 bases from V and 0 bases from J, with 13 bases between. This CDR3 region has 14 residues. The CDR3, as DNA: TGTGCCAGCAAAGGGGAACCCCCCTCCTACGAGCAGTACTTC. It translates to CASKGEPPSYEQYF.

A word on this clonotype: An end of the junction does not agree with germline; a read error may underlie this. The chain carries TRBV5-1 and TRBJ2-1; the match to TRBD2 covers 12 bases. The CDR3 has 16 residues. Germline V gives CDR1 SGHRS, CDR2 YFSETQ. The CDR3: CASSLTPSGGDNERFF. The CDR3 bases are TGCGCCAGCAGCTTGACACCTAGCGGGGGGGACAATGAGCGGTTCTTC.

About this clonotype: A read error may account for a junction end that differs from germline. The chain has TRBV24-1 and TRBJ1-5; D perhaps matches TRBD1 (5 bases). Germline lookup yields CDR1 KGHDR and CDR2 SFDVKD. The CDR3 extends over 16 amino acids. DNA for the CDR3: TGCGCCACCGGCTCGGGACGGCTTTATAGCAATCAGCCCCAGCATTTT. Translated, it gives CATGSGRLYSNQPQHF.

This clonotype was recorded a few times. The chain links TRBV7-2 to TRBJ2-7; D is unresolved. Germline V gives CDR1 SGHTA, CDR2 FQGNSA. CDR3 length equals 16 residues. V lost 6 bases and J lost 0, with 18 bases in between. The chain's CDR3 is CASSQGLAWSSYEQYF. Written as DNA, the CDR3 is TGTGCCAGCAGTCAAGGGTTAGCCTGGAGCTCCTACGAGCAGTACTTC.

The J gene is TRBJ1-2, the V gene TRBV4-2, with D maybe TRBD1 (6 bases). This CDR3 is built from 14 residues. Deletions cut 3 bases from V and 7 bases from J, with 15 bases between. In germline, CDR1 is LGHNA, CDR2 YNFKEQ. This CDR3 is CASSQETGIAGYTF. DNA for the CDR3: TGTGCCAGCAGCCAGGAGACAGGTATTGCTGGCTACACCTTC.

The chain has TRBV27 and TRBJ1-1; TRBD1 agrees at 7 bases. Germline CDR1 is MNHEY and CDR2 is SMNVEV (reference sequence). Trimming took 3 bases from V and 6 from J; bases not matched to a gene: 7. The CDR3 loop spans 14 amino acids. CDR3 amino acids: CASSLSGTDSEAFF. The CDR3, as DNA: TGTGCCAGCAGTTTGTCCGGGACAGACTCTGAAGCTTTCTTT.

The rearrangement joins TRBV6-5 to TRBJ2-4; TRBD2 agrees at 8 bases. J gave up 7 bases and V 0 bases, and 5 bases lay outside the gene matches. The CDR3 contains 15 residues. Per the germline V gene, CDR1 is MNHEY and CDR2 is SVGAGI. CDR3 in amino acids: CASSYSSGLGNIQYF. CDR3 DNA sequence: TGTGCCAGCAGTTACTCCTCGGGACTAGGGAACATTCAGTACTTC.

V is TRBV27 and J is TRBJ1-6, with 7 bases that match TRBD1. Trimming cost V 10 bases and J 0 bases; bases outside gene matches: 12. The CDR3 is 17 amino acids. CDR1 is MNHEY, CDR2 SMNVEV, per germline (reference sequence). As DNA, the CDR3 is TGTGCCACCAAGAGGACAGGTCGGAGCTCCTATAATTCACCCCTCCACTTT. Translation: CATKRTGRSSYNSPLHF.

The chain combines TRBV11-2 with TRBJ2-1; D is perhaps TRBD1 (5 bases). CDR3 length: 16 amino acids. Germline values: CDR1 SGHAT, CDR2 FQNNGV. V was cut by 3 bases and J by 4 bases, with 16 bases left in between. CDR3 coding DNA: TGTGCCAGCAGCTTCGAAGGCAGGGCGGAATACAATGAGCAGTTCTTC. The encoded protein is CASSFEGRAEYNEQFF.

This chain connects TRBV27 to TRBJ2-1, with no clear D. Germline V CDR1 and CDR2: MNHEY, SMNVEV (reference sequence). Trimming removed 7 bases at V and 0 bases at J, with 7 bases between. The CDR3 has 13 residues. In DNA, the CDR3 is TGTGCCAGCATGGGGTACTCCTACAATGAGCAGTTCTTC. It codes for CASMGYSYNEQFF.

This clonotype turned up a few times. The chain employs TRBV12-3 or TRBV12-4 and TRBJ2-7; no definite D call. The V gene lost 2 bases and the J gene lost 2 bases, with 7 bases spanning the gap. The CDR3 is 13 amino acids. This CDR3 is CASSLYSTYEQYF. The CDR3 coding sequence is TGTGCCAGCAGTTTATACAGCACCTACGAGCAGTACTTC.

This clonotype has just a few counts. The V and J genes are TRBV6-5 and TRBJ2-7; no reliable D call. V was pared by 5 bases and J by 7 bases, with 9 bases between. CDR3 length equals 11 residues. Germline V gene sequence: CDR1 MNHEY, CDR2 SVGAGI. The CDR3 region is CASSKMDEQYF. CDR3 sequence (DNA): TGTGCCAGCAGTAAGATGGATGAGCAGTACTTC.

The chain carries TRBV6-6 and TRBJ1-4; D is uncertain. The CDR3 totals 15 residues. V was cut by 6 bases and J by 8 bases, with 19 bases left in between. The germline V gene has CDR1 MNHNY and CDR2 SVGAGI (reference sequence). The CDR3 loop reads CASRPAREKNEKLFF. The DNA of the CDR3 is TGTGCCAGCAGGCCCGCGAGAGAAAAGAACGAAAAACTGTTTTTT.

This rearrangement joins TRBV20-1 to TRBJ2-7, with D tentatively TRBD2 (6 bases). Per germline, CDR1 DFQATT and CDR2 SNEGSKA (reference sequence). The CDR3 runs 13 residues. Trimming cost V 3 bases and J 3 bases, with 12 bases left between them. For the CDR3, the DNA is TGCAGTGCTAGGGACCGGGACTTCTACGAGCAGTACTTC. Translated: CSARDRDFYEQYF.

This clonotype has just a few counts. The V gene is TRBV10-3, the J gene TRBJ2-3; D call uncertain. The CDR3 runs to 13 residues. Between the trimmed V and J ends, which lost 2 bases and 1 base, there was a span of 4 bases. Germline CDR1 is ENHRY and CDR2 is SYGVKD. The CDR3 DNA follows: TGTGCCATCAGTGAGGATCGCACAGATACGCAGTATTTT. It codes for CAISEDRTDTQYF.